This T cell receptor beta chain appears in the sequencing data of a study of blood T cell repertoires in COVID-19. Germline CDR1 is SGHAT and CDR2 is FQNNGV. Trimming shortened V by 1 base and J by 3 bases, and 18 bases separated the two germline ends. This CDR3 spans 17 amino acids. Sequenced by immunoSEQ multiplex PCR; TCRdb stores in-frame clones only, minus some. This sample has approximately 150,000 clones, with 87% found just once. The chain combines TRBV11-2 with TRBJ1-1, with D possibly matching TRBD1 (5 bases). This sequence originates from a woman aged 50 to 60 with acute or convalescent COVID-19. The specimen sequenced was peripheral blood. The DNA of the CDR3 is TGTGCCAGCAGCTTAGGGGGCAGGGCGGGGCGACACACTGAAGCTTTCTTT. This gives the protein CASSLGGRAGRHTEAFF.